These 28 T cell receptor beta chains share one sample of origin, sequenced in a study of T-cell reconstitution after alpha-beta-depleted transplantation in children. Unique molecular identifiers were used to barcode this TCRbeta library. TCRdb re-derived calls from the PCR reads in MiXCR, one entry per CDR3 protein. Among about 980,000 distinct CDR3 sequences listed, 25% to 35% were seen once. This sample comprised PBMCs, mostly from graft donor cells, obtained 360 days after TCRalphabeta/CD19-depleted stem cell transplant. Every receptor here comes from a boy under two years old who had a stem cell transplant for SCID, so the T cells may come from the graft donor.

This chain connects TRBV20-1 to TRBJ2-5; 12 positions match TRBD2. The ends lost 3 bases at V and 4 bases at J; junction bases unmatched: 6. Germline-derived CDR1 and CDR2 are DFQATT and SNEGSKA (reference sequence). The CDR3 runs to 15 residues. The CDR3 DNA follows: TGCAGTGCTAGCGTCCCACTAGCGGGGGGAGAGACCCAGTACTTC. Translated, it gives CSASVPLAGGETQYF.

This chain connects TRBV9 to TRBJ2-1; 7 bases agree with TRBD2. V dropped 2 bases and J dropped 5; count of bases not matched to a gene: 7. The CDR3 extends over 15 amino acids. Germline V lookup: CDR1 SGDLS, CDR2 YYNGEE. Here the CDR3 DNA reads TGTGCCAGCAGCGTCCTAGCGGAGGAAAACAATGAGCAGTTCTTC. It translates to CASSVLAEENNEQFF.

This clonotype has more than one count but fewer than ten. The rearrangement links TRBV9 to TRBJ1-1, with D unclear. Looked up from germline, CDR1 is SGDLS and CDR2 is YYNGEE. The V gene lost 6 bases and the J gene lost 4 bases, with 16 bases spanning the gap. This CDR3 has 14 amino acids. The CDR3 nucleotides are TGTGCCAGCACCCCTATCCCCGGGAGCACTGAAGCTTTCTTT. Translated: CASTPIPGSTEAFF.

The rearrangement joins TRBV20-1 to TRBJ2-1, with D perhaps matching TRBD1 (6 bases). Per germline, CDR1 DFQATT and CDR2 SNEGSKA (reference sequence). The CDR3 is 15 amino acids. Between the trimmed V and J ends, which lost 3 bases and 4 bases, there was a span of 16 bases. The CDR3 nucleotides read TGCAGTGCTAGCCTGGGGACAAATTCTTACAATGAGCAGTTCTTC. Translating it yields CSASLGTNSYNEQFF.

This clonotype was found a few times. V and J are TRBV6-2 or TRBV6-3 and TRBJ2-5; 10 bases fit TRBD2. CDR1 is MNHEY, CDR2 SVGEGT, per germline. Germline trimming cut 2 bases from V and 6 bases from J; bases unmatched to any gene: 12. The CDR3 has 17 residues. CDR3 region: CASSYLRGLAAGKTQYF. The CDR3 DNA is TGTGCCAGCAGTTACCTCCGAGGACTAGCGGCGGGAAAGACCCAGTACTTC.

This chain connects TRBV28 to TRBJ2-5, with 8 nucleotides matching TRBD2. Trimming took 3 bases from V and 2 from J; bases not matched to a gene: 2. The CDR3 contains 14 residues. CDR1 MDHEN and CDR2 SYDVKM come from the germline V gene. DNA of the CDR3: TGTGCCAGCAGTTTTGCTAGCGGGCAAGAGACCCAGTACTTC. This codes for CASSFASGQETQYF.

This clonotype has just a few counts. This chain joins TRBV7-2 and TRBJ2-1; 9 nucleotides match TRBD2. The CDR3 has 14 residues. The V and J ends lost 6 bases and 5 bases, in that order; junction bases with no gene match: 5. In germline, CDR1 is SGHTA, CDR2 FQGNSA. DNA of the CDR3: TGTGCCAGCAGGAGCGGGGGGCTTAACAATGAGCAGTTCTTC. Its translation is CASRSGGLNNEQFF.

The CDR3 protein is CASSLLATTKVQYF. The CDR3 DNA reads TGTGCCAGCAGTTTGCTGGCTACTACGAAGGTGCAGTACTTC. The chain employs TRBV28 and TRBJ2-7; D unresolved. The CDR3 covers 14 residues. Germline CDR1 MDHEN, CDR2 SYDVKM. V was trimmed by 3 bases and J by 9 bases, leaving 18 bases between them.

The rearrangement uses TRBV7-2 and TRBJ2-3; no clear D. The V gene's germline CDR1 is SGHTA and CDR2 FQGNSA. V shed 5 bases and J shed 0 bases, with 9 bases lying between them. This CDR3 has 14 amino acids. CDR3: CASSPMDSTDTQYF. The CDR3 region has the DNA TGTGCCAGCAGCCCAATGGACAGCACAGATACGCAGTATTTT.

The V and J genes are TRBV27 and TRBJ2-5; TRBD2 matches 12 bases. V gave up 3 bases and J gave up 5 bases; unmatched junction bases: 7. The germline gives CDR1 MNHEY, CDR2 SMNVEV (reference sequence). The CDR3 covers 16 residues. CDR3 bases: TGTGCCAGCAGTTTCTTCCTAGCGGGGGGGCCGGAGACCCAGTACTTC. This codes for CASSFFLAGGPETQYF.

The chain has TRBV7-6 and TRBJ1-4; TRBD1 agrees at 8 bases. The junction had 10 bases not matched to a gene; V was cut back by 5 bases and J by 5 bases. CDR3 length: 16 residues. Germline loops: CDR1 SGHVS, CDR2 FNYEAQ. The CDR3 loop is CASSAHQGASNEKLFF. As DNA, the CDR3 is TGTGCCAGCAGCGCGCATCAGGGGGCCTCCAATGAAAAACTGTTTTTT.

This clonotype was recorded a few times. The V gene is TRBV10-3, the J gene TRBJ2-5, with 7 bases matching TRBD2. With V trimmed by 2 bases and J by 5 bases, 5 bases remained unmatched. This CDR3 has 14 amino acids. Germline V gives CDR1 ENHRY, CDR2 SYGVKD. The CDR3 is CAISESGDGETQYF. The CDR3, as DNA: TGTGCCATCAGTGAGAGCGGGGACGGGGAGACCCAGTACTTC.

The V gene is TRBV7-2, the J gene TRBJ2-1, with 8 bases lining up with TRBD1. This CDR3 has 16 amino acids. V was pared by 4 bases and J by 0 bases, with 5 bases of the junction left unmatched. Germline V gene lookup returns CDR1 SGHTA and CDR2 FQGNSA. The CDR3 DNA reads TGTGCCAGCAGCTCCAGGGGGCCAAGCTCCTACAATGAGCAGTTCTTC. Amino acid sequence: CASSSRGPSSYNEQFF. Using reference TRBV7-2 and TRBJ2-1 for the parts outside the CDR3, the full variable domain is GAGVSQSPSNKVTEKGKDVELRCDPISGHTALYWYRQSLGQGLEFLIYFQGNSAPDKSGLPSDRFSAERTGGSVSTLTIQRTQQEDSAVYLCASSSRGPSSYNEQFFGPGTRLTVL.

This clonotype has more than one count but fewer than ten. V and J are TRBV5-1 and TRBJ2-5; 9 bases agree with TRBD1. V was clipped by 3 bases and J by 5 bases; unmatched bases: 8. There are 15 residues in the CDR3. The germline gives CDR1 SGHRS, CDR2 YFSETQ. Here the CDR3 DNA reads TGCGCCAGCAGCTGGGGGACAGGGATGACGGAGACCCAGTACTTC. Protein: CASSWGTGMTETQYF.

The CDR3 loop is CSVEGPRGETQYF. CDR3 nucleotides: TGCAGCGTTGAAGGGCCCAGAGGGGAGACCCAGTACTTC. The chain links TRBV29-1 to TRBJ2-5; weak D call: TRBD2 (5 bases). V was trimmed by 1 base and J by 5 bases, leaving 11 bases between them. The V gene's germline CDR1 is SQVTM and CDR2 ANQGSEA. There are 13 residues in the CDR3.

The chain recombines TRBV7-3 with TRBJ2-3, with 7 nucleotides matching TRBD1. In germline, CDR1 is SGHTA, CDR2 FQGTGA. With 3 bases clipped from V and 2 bases from J, the junction kept 5 bases outside the gene matches. The CDR3 covers 15 residues. The CDR3 loop is CASSLLGTDTDTQYF. The CDR3, as DNA: TGTGCCAGCAGCTTGCTCGGGACAGACACAGATACGCAGTATTTT.

J is TRBJ1-2 and V is TRBV6-5; D call uncertain. CDR1 and CDR2 (germline): MNHEY, SVGAGI. This CDR3 spans 13 amino acids. The V end was cut by 0 bases, the J end by 2 bases, with 4 bases between. The CDR3 DNA reads TGTGCCAGCAGTTACTCGAACAACTATGGCTACACCTTC. It yields the protein CASSYSNNYGYTF.

The chain joins TRBV4-3 to TRBJ1-1; TRBD1 aligns across 10 bases. The CDR3 runs 16 residues. The ends lost 3 bases at V and 5 bases at J; junction bases unmatched: 9. Germline V gene data show CDR1 as LGHNA and CDR2 as YSLEER. CDR3 region: CASSQTGGRGRTEAFF. DNA for the CDR3: TGCGCCAGCAGCCAGACAGGGGGCAGGGGGCGAACTGAAGCTTTCTTT.

The sample holds a few counts of this clonotype. The rearrangement joins TRBV20-1 to TRBJ2-1; D perhaps matches TRBD2 (6 bases). Deletions cut 6 bases from V and 3 bases from J, with 9 bases between. Germline V gives CDR1 DFQATT, CDR2 SNEGSKA (reference sequence). The CDR3 sequence is 12 residues long. The CDR3 loop reads CSAGGYYNEQFF. The CDR3 DNA follows: TGCAGTGCGGGGGGTTACTACAATGAGCAGTTCTTC.

This clonotype was seen only a few times. The V and J genes are TRBV6-1 and TRBJ2-2; possible D gene TRBD1, 6 bases. This CDR3 spans 16 amino acids. CDR1 is MNHNS and CDR2 is SASEGT in the germline V gene. V was cut by 6 bases and J by 2 bases, with 16 bases left in between. The CDR3 DNA is TGTGCCAGCAGGCGTGGGGACACCTCAAACACCGGGGAGCTGTTTTTT. Residues: CASRRGDTSNTGELFF.

This rearrangement joins TRBV12-3 or TRBV12-4 to TRBJ2-5; 11 bases match TRBD2. CDR3 length equals 16 residues. Trimming at V came to 1 base and at J to 3 bases, leaving 4 bases not matched to a gene. For the CDR3, the DNA is TGTGCCAGCAGTTTAGGGCTAGCGGGGGGAGAAGAGACCCAGTACTTC. This translates into CASSLGLAGGEETQYF.

The CDR3 spells CATQAPRSYEQYF. DNA of the CDR3: TGTGCCACCCAGGCTCCCAGATCCTACGAGCAGTACTTC. The genes are TRBV10-3 and TRBJ2-7; D is ambiguous. Trimming removed 10 bases from V and 1 base from J, with 14 bases in between. Germline loops: CDR1 ENHRY, CDR2 SYGVKD. This CDR3 comprises 13 residues.

A few counts support this clonotype. The V gene is TRBV29-1, the J gene TRBJ2-3; D is undetermined. This CDR3 has 12 residues. The germline gives CDR1 SQVTM, CDR2 ANQGSEA. The V end lost 4 bases, the J end lost 0 bases, and 5 bases lay between the germline ends. CDR3 in DNA: TGCAGCGTTGGGTGGAGCACAGATACGCAGTATTTT. Its translation is CSVGWSTDTQYF.

Here the CDR3 reads CSARSLGPNTGELFF. The CDR3 DNA reads TGCAGTGCTAGATCCTTGGGCCCGAACACCGGGGAGCTGTTTTTT. This sequence joins TRBV20-1 and TRBJ2-2; no reliable D call. Trimming left V 2 bases short and J 0 bases short, with 10 bases between. CDR3 size: 15 residues. Germline values: CDR1 DFQATT, CDR2 SNEGSKA (reference sequence).

The V call is TRBV12-3 or TRBV12-4, the J call TRBJ1-1; no reliable D call. The ends were cut back, 1 base at V and 6 bases at J, with 9 bases in the middle. This CDR3 is built from 13 residues. The CDR3 coding sequence is TGTGCCAGCAGTTTAGACAGTCAAGCTGAAGCTTTCTTT. It translates to CASSLDSQAEAFF.

This clonotype has just a few counts. The V gene is TRBV6-2 or TRBV6-3, the J gene TRBJ2-3; tentative D call: TRBD2 (6 bases). The CDR3 spans 16 residues. Per germline, CDR1 MNHEY and CDR2 SVGEGT. Trimming removed 7 bases at V and 4 bases at J, with 21 bases between. The CDR3 DNA reads as TGTGCCAGCAAAGGGACTTCCACCTGGGGCGCAGATACGCAGTATTTT. Translation gives CASKGTSTWGADTQYF.

The table lists this clonotype with many counts. The chain couples TRBV5-1 to TRBJ1-1; TRBD1 matches at 8 bases. Germline V gene lookup returns CDR1 SGHRS and CDR2 YFSETQ. There are 15 residues in the CDR3. V dropped 5 bases and J dropped 3; count of bases not matched to a gene: 9. The CDR3 loop is CASSLGQGSYTEAFF. The CDR3, as DNA: TGCGCCAGCAGTCTAGGACAGGGATCTTACACTGAAGCTTTCTTT.

This clonotype turned up a few times. The V call is TRBV5-6, the J call TRBJ1-1; D is unclear. CDR1 SGHDT and CDR2 YYEEEE come from the germline V gene. The CDR3 has 13 amino acids. Trimming shortened V by 1 base and J by 7 bases, and 11 bases separated the two germline ends. CDR3 nucleotides: TGTGCCAGCAGCTTGTTCAGGAGGAGTGAAGCTTTCTTT. Its protein is CASSLFRRSEAFF.